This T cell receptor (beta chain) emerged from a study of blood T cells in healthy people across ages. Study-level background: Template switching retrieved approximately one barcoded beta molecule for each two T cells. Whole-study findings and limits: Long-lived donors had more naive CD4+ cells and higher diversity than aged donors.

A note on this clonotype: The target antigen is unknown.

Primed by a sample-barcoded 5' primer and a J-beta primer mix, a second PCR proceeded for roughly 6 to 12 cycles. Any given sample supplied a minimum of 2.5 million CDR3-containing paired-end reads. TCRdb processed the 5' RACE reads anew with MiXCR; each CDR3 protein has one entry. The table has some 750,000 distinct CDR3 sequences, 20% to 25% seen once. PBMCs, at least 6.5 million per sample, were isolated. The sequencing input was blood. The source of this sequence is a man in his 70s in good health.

CDR3 sequence: CASSQQGGPGEKLFF. The CDR3 DNA follows: TGTGCCAGCAGCCAACAGGGCGGCCCTGGTGAAAAACTGTTTTTT. This chain uses TRBV14 with TRBJ1-4; D is possibly TRBD1 (5 bases). The CDR3 is made up of 15 amino acids. V was trimmed by 2 bases and J by 7 bases, leaving 14 bases between them. Germline CDR1 SGHDN, CDR2 FVKESK. Full variable domain (missing parts from reference TRBV14 and TRBJ1-4): EAGVTQFPSHSVIEKGQTVTLRCDPISGHDNLYWYRRVMGKEIKFLLHFVKESKQDESGMPNNRFLAERTGGTYSTLKVQPAELEDSGVYFCASSQQGGPGEKLFFGSGTQLSVL.